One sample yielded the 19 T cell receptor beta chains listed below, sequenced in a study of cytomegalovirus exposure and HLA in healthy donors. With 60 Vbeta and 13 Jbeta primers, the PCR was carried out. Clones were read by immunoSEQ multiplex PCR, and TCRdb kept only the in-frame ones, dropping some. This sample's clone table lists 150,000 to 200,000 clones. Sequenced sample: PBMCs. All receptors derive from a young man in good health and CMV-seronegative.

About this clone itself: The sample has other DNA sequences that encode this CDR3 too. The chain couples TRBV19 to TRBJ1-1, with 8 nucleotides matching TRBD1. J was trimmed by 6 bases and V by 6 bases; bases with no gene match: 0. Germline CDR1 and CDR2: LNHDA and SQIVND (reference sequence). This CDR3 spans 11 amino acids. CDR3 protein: CASRQGAEAFF. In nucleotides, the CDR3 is TGTGCCAGTAGACAGGGGGCTGAAGCTTTCTTT.

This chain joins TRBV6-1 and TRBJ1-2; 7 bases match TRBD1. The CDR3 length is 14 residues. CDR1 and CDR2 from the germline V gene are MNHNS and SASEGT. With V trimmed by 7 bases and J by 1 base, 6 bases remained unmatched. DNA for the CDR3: TGTGCCAGCACCCGGGACAGTAATAACTATGGCTACACCTTC. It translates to CASTRDSNNYGYTF.

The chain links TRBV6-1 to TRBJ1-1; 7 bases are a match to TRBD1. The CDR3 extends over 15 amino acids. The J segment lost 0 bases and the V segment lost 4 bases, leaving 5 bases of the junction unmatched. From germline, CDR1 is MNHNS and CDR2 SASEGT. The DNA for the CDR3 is TGTGCCAGCAGTGTACAGGGGCATATGAACACTGAAGCTTTCTTT. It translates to CASSVQGHMNTEAFF.

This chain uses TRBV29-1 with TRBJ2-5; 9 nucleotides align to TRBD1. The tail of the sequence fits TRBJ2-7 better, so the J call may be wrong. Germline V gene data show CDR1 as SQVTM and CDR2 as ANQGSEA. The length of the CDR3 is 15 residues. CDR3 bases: TGCAGCGTTGAGGGACAGGGAGCAACATTTTACGAGCAGTACTTC. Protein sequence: CSVEGQGATFYEQYF.

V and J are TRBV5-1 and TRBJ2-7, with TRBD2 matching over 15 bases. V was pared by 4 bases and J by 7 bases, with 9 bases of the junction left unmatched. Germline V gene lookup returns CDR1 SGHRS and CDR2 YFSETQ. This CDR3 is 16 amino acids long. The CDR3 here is CASSLAGLAGGAEQYF. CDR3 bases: TGCGCCAGCAGCCTAGCGGGACTAGCGGGAGGCGCGGAGCAGTACTTC. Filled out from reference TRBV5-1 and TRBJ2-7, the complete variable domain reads KAGVTQTPRYLIKTRGQQVTLSCSPISGHRSVSWYQQTPGQGLQFLFEYFSETQRNKGNFPGRFSGRQFSNSRSEMNVSTLELGDSALYLCASSLAGLAGGAEQYFGPGTRLTVT.

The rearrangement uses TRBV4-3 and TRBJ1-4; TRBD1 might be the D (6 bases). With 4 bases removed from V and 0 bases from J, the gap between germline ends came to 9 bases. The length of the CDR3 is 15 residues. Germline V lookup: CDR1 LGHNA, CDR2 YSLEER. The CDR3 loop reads CASSLNRATNEKLFF. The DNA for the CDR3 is TGCGCCAGCAGCCTTAACAGGGCAACTAATGAAAAACTGTTTTTT.

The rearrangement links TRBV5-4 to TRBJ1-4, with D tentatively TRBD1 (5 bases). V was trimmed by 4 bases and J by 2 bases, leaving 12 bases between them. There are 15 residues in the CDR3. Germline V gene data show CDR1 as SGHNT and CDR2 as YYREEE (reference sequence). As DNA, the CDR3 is TGTGCCAGCAGCACCGCGACAGATACTAATGAAAAACTGTTTTTT. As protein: CASSTATDTNEKLFF.

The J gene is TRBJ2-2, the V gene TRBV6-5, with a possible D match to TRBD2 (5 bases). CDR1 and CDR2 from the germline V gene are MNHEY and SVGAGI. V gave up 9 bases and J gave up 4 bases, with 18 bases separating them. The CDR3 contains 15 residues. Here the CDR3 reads CASFRGPLGTGELFF. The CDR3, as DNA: TGTGCCAGTTTCCGGGGTCCCCTGGGCACCGGGGAGCTGTTTTTT.

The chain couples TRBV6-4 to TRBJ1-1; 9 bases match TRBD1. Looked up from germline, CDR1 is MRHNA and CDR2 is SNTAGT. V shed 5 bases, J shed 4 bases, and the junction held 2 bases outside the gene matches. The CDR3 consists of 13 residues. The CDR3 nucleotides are TGTGCCAGCAGTTTGGACAGGGGCACTGAAGCTTTCTTT. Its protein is CASSLDRGTEAFF.

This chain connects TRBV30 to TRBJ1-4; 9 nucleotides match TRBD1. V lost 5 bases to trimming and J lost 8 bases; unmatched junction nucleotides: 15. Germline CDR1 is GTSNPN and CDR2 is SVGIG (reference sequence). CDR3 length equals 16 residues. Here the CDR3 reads CAWRRSDRGGVEKLFF. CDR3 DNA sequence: TGTGCCTGGCGACGCTCGGACAGGGGAGGGGTGGAAAAACTGTTTTTT.

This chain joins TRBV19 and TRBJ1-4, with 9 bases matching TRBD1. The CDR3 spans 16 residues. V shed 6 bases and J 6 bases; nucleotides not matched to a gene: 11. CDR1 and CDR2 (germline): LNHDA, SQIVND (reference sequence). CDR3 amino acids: CASRGITGGADEKLFF. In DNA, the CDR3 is TGTGCCAGTAGGGGGATAACAGGGGGCGCGGATGAAAAACTGTTTTTT.

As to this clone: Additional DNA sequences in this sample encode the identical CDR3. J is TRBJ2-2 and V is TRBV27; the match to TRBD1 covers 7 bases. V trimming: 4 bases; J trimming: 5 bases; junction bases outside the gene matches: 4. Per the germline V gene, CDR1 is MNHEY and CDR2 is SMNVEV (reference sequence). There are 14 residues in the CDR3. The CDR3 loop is CASSSGGRTGELFF. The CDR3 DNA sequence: TGTGCCAGCAGTTCAGGGGGACGGACCGGGGAGCTGTTTTTT.

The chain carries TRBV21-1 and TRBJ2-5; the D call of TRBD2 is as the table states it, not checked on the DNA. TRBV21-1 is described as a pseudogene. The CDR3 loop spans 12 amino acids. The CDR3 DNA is TGTGCCAGCAGCACCCCTCAAGAGACCCAGTACTTC. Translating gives CASSTPQETQYF.

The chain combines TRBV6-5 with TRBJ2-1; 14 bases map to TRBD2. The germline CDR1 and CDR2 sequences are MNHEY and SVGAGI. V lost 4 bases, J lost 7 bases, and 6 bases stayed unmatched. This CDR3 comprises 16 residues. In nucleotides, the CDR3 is TGTGCCAGCAGTTCACTCGGGACTAGCGGGAGAAATGAGCAGTTCTTC. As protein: CASSSLGTSGRNEQFF.

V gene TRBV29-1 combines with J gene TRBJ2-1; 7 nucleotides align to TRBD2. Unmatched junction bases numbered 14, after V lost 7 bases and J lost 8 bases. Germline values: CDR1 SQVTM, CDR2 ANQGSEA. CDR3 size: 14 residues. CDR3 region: CSGAGLPLPDEQFF. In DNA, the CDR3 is TGCAGCGGGGCGGGACTACCCCTCCCCGATGAGCAGTTCTTC.

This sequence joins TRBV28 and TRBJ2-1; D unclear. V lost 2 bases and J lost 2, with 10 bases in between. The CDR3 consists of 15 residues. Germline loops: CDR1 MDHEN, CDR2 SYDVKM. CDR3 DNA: TGTGCCAGCAGTTTAGGCTTGCTAGCCTACAATGAGCAGTTCTTC. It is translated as CASSLGLLAYNEQFF.

The CDR3 bases are TGTGCTAGTGGTTTGCCCCAAAAGGGAGGTGAGGGACAGGGGGAAAATTATGGCTACACCTTC. Encoded protein: CASGLPQKGGEGQGENYGYTF. The rearrangement uses TRBV12-5 and TRBJ1-2, with 11 bases fitting TRBD1. V lost 2 bases and J lost 5; bases outside the gene matches: 22. The length of the CDR3 is 21 residues. The germline V gene encodes CDR1 LGHNT and CDR2 FRNRAP.

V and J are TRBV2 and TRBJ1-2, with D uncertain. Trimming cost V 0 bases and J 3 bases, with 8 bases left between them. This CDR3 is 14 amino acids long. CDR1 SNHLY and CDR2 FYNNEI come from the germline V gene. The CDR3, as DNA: TGTGCCAGCAGTGAAGCTTCGGAGCACTATGGCTACACCTTC. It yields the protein CASSEASEHYGYTF.

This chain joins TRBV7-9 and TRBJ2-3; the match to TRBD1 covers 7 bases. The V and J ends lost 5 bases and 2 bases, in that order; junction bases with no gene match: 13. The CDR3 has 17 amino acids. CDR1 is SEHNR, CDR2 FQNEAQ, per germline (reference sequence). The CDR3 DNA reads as TGTGCCAGCAGCATCGCCGGGACAGCGATCCTCACAGATACGCAGTATTTT. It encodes CASSIAGTAILTDTQYF.